This TCR beta chain emerged from a study of identical twins (TCRdb year 2016). At the level of the whole study: The study deep-sequenced TCR alpha and beta repertoires from monozygotic twins, unrelated adults of various ages and cord blood to test whether fetal clonotypes persist. To rule out contamination, replicate twin experiments were performed at different times with different library preparation protocols.

Every donor in the study was a healthy Caucasian. Three pairs of female monozygotic twins, all aged roughly 18 to 30 years, made up the twin cohort. Positive isolation kits from Invitrogen were used to isolate the CD4+ and CD8+ T cell populations. In regard to this clonotype: Its antigen specificity is not known. Base qualities are not provided; no much larger clone lies one nucleotide away.

The library was produced with 5' RACE. TCRdb shows the sequencer as Illumina HiSeq 2000. A universal primer binding site was introduced by template switching, and a unique molecular identifier was present in the final cDNA, enabling accurate counting of TCR cDNA molecules. Specific primers in the conserved constant-segment region were used to synthesize first-strand cDNA for TCR alpha and beta chains. To control for contamination, every cDNA library carried two barcodes: a SMART-Mk sample barcode plus Illumina barcodes. Two successive PCR steps introduced TruSeq adapter sequences along with Illumina sample barcodes. TCR alpha and beta cDNA libraries were sequenced on the Illumina HiSeq platform with custom primers. The authors' pipeline ran thus. MiGEC processed the raw reads to extract unique molecular identifiers, while MiXCR was used to determine the CDR3 positions. For each individual, recombination models were inferred using an EM algorithm with the repgenHMM and IGoR tools. The analysis of shared clonotypes was done with the tcR package in R, with sharing normalized by the product of cloneset sizes. To study raw recombination free of thymic and clonal selection effects, out-of-frame nonproductive sequences were analyzed. TCRdb took the public reads, trimmed them with fastp at Q25, ran MiXCR for clone calling and kept in-frame beta chains. CDR3 protein sequences are deduplicated, and each keeps its most common genes and DNA. These V and J calls derive from TCRdb rather than the authors' analysis. The sample data list approximately 350,000 distinct CDR3 sequences, and approximately 13% of these were observed just once. Of the sample, just over 7% falls within the top ten clones.

The study at large found these results: Zero-insertion analyses could be partly confounded by invariant T cells such as MAIT and iNKT, though diverse VJ usage argued against such confounding for most clonotypes. Conclusions relied on cross-sectional statistical analysis, since the same donors could not be followed over many years. Compared with coincidental sharing between unrelated individuals, out-of-frame TCR alpha sequences shared between twins had an excess of sequences with low generation probability. The excess sharing between twins in beta out-of-frame sequences was weaker because fewer shared sequences reduced the signal-to-noise ratio. Fewer insertions were carried by abundant cord blood beta clonotypes; a weaker similar trend was observed in young adult naive repertoires, while no such trend was observed in memory repertoires. In monozygotic twins, recombination models systematically underestimated out-of-frame TCR alpha sharing, but the models matched the sharing seen between unrelated individuals.

Relative to germline, V is 0 bases shorter and J is 0 bases shorter, with 7 bases between their ends. From its cysteine to its phenylalanine, the CDR3 spans 15 amino acids. Only the CDR3 part of the read is kept: 45 bases, read in frame from the first base. Via the germline V gene (reference sequence), CDR1 is SEHNR and CDR2 FQNEAQ. The same sample was also used in a study of yellow fever vaccine responses in identical twins. The second study also describes: According to the authors, the vaccine-induced T cell response in identical twins seemed to be partly convergent and partly specific to each individual. In the study, vaccine-responding T cell clones were precisely tracked in identical twins.

Sequences were obtained from CD8+ T cells sorted from blood. The V and J genes are TRBV7-9 and TRBJ2-3; no D segment can be confidently identified. The receptor comes from a woman between 18 and 29 years old in good health. At the DNA level, the sequence is TGTGCCAGCAGCTTAGCGGGCCAGAGCACAGATACGCAGTATTTT. This codes for CASSLAGQSTDTQYF.